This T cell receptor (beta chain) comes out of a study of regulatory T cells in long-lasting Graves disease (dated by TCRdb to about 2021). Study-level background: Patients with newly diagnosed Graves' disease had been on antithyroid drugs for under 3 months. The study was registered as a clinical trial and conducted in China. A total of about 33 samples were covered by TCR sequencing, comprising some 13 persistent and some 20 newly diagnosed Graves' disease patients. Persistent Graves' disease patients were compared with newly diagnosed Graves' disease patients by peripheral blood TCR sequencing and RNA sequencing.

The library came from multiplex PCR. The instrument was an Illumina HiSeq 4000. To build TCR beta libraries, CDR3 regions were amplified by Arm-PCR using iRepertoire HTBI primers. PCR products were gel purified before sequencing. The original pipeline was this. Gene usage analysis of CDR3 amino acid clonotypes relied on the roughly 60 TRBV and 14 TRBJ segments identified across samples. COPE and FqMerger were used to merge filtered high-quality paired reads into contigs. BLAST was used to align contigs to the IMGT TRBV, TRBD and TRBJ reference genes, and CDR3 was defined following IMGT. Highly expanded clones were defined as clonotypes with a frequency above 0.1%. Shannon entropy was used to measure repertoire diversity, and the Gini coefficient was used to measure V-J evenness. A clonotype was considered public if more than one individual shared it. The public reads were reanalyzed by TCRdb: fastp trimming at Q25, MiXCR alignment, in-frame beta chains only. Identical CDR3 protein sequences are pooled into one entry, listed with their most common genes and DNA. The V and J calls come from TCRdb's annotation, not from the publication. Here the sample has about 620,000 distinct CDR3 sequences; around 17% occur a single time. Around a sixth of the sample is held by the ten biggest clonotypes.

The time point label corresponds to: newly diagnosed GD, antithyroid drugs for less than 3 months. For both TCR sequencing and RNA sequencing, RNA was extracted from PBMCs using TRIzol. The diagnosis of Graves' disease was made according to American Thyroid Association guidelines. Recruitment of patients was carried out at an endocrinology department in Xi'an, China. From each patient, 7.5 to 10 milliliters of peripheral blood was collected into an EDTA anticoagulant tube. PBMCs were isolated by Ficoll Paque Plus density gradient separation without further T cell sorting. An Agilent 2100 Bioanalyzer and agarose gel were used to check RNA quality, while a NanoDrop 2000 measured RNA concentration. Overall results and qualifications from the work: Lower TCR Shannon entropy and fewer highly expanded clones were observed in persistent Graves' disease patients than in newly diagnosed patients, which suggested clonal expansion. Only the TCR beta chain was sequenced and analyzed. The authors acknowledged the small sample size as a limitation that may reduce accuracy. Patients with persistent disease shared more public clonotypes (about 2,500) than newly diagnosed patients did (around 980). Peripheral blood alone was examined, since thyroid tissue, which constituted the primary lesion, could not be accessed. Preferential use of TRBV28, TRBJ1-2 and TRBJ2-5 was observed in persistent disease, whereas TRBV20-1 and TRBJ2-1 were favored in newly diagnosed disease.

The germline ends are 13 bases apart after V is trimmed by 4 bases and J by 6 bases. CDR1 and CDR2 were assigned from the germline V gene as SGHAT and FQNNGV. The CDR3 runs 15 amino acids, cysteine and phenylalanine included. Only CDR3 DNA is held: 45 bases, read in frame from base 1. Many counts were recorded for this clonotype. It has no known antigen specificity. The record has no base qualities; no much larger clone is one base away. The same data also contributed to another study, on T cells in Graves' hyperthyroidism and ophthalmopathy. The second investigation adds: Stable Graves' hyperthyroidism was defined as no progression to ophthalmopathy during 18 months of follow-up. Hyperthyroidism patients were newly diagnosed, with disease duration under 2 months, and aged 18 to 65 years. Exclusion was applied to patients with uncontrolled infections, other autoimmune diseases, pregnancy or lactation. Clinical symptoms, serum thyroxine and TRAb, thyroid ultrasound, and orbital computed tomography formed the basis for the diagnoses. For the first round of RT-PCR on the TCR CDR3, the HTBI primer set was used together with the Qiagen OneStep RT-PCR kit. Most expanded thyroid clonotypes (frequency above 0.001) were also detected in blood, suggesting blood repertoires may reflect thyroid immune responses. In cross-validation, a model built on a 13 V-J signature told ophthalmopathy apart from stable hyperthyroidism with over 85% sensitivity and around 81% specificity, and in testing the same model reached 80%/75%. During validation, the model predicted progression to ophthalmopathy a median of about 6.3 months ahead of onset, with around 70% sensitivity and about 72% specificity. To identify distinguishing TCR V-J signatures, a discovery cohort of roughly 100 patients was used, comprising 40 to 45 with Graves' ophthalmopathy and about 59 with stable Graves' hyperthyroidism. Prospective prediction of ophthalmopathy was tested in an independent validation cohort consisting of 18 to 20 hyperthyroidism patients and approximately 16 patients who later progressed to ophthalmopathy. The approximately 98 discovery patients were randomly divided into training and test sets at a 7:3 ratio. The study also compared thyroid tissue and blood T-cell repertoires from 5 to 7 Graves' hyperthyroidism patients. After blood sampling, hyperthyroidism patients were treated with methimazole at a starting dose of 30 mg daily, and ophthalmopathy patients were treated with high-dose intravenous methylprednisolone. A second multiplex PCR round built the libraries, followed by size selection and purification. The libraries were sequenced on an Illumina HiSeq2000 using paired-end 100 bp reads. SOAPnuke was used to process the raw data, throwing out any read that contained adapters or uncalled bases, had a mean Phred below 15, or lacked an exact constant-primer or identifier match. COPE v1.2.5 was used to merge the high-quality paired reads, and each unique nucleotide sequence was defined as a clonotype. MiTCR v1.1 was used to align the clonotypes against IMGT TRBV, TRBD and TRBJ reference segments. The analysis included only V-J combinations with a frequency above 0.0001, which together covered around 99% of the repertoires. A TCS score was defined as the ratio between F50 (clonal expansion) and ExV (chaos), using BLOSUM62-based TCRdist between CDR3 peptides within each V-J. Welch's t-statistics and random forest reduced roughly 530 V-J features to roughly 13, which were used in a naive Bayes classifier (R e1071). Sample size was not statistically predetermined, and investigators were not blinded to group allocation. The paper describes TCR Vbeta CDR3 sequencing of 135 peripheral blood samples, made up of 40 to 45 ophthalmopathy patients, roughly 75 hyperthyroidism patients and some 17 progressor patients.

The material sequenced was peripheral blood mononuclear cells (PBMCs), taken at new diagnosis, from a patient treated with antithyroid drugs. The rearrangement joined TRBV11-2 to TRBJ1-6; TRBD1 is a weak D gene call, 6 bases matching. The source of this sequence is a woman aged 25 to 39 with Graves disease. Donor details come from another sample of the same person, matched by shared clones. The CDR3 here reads CASSSGVRLNSPLHF. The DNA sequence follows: TGTGCCAGCAGCTCAGGGGTCCGCCTTAATTCACCCCTCCACTTT.